This TCR beta chain appears in the sequencing data of a study of blood T cell repertoires in COVID-19. Study-wide context: Both acute and convalescent COVID-19 samples were obtained from the United States, Italy and Spain.

Profiling relied on immunoSEQ multiplex PCR, and the TCRdb table lists in-frame clones only, not all of them. The profile shows some 180,000 clones, 85% to 90% of them singletons. Trimming stripped 5 bases from V and 3 bases from J, with 11 bases between. Germline V gene sequence: CDR1 LNHDA, CDR2 SQIVND (reference sequence). The CDR3 runs 14 residues. The sequence derives from a woman in her sixties or seventies with acute or convalescent COVID-19. The chain joins TRBV19 to TRBJ1-5; D is possibly TRBD1 (6 bases). The sample taken for sequencing was peripheral blood. The CDR3 loop is CASSDGDINQPQHF. The CDR3 DNA reads TGTGCCAGTAGTGACGGGGACATCAATCAGCCCCAGCATTTT.